The source of this T cell receptor beta chain is a study of shared clonotypes between healthy human individuals. Study-level findings and limits: For naive CD4 cells, 5% to 6.5% of clonotypes were shared across a handful of donors.

Concerning this clone itself: Its target is not known. Other DNA variants within this sample encode the same CDR3.

Using immunoSEQ multiplex PCR, the repertoire was profiled, and TCRdb retains in-frame clones only, with some absent. The sample has approximately 320,000 clones, 80% to 90% seen once. V lost 0 bases to trimming and J lost 0 bases, with 9 bases between them. The CDR3 consists of 15 residues. Germline V gives CDR1 LGHNA, CDR2 YSLEER. Sequencing was done on a sample of memory CD8+ T cells sorted from blood. Regarding subset: CD45RO+ cells pooled with CCR7-negative TemRA cells. The rearrangement links TRBV4-3 to TRBJ2-7; no clear D gene. The source is a man younger than 30 in good health. This CDR3 is CASSQEGGSSYEQYF. CDR3 nucleotides: TGCGCCAGCAGCCAAGAGGGCGGAAGCTCCTACGAGCAGTACTTC.